These T cell receptor beta chains were read from a single sample in a study of blood T cell repertoires in COVID-19. The assay was immunoSEQ multiplex PCR, and TCRdb's table has in-frame clones only and misses some. The sample yields roughly 500,000 clones, 75% to 90% seen once. The sequencing input was PBMCs or T cells enriched from blood (not recorded which). The receptors originated from a woman aged 55-69 years who had recovered from COVID-19. Both conserved end residues are part of each CDR3.

CDR3 protein	V gene	J gene
CASRTTGDNQPQHF	TRBV6-6	TRBJ1-5
CASSIKGALLNEKLFF	TRBV19	TRBJ1-4
CASSLRTSGGQETQYF	TRBV5-4	TRBJ2-5
CASRLQVNEQFF	TRBV2	TRBJ2-1
CASTRQLQETQYF	TRBV7-8	TRBJ2-5
CASGWTGGVETNTGELFF	TRBV12-5	TRBJ2-2
CASSLTGTGGLSTDTQYF	TRBV6-6	TRBJ2-3
CASTNRGGNQPQHF	TRBV3-1/TRBV3-2	TRBJ1-5
CASSSSYTDTQYF	TRBV27	TRBJ2-3
CASSLGGGRAYNEQFF	TRBV27	TRBJ2-1
CAWSGQAGNTIYF	TRBV30	TRBJ1-3
CASSQDKGTGRNEQYF	TRBV3-1/TRBV3-2	TRBJ2-7
CASSIRQGVGNQPQHF	TRBV19	TRBJ1-5
CASSFNRIGSPLHF	TRBV11-2	TRBJ1-6
CASSRTGGNYGYTF	TRBV6-6	TRBJ1-2
CASSSLAGGPDTQYF	TRBV10-2	TRBJ2-3
CASSKNRGRTEAFF	TRBV25-1	TRBJ1-1
CASRERGGGNTEAFF	TRBV28	TRBJ1-1
CASSEALVYEQYF	TRBV2	TRBJ2-7
CASSLRFNSPLHF	TRBV27	TRBJ1-6
CASSGTGGISYEQYF	TRBV5-1	TRBJ2-7
CATTGLREKAVPNQPQHF	TRBV5-8	TRBJ1-5
CASSLAGGNNQPQHF	TRBV5-1	TRBJ1-5
CATRQGGMSNEQFF	TRBV10-3	TRBJ2-1
CASSLHNQPQHF	TRBV5-1	TRBJ1-5
CASSVVGTHLNTEAFF	TRBV9	TRBJ1-1
CASSSSDRSYTF	TRBV7-9	TRBJ1-2
CASSYSQLSNTEAFF	TRBV6-2/TRBV6-3	TRBJ1-1
CASRRDSYSNQPQHF	TRBV2	TRBJ1-5